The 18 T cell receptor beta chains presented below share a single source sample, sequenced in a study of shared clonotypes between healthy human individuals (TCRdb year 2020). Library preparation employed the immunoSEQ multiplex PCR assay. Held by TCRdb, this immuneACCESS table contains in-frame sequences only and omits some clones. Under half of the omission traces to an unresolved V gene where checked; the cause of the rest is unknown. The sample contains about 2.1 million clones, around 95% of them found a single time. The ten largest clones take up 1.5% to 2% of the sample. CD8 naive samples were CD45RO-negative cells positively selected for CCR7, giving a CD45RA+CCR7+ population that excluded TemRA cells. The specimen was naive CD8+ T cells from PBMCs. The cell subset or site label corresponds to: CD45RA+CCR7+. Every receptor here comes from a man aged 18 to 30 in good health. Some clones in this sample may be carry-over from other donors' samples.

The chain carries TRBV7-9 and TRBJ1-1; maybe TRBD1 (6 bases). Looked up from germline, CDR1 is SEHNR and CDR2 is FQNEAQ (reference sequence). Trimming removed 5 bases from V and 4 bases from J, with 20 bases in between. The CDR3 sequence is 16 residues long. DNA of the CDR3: TGTGCCAGCAGCATCCTGACAGGAGCTCGTGGCACTGAAGCTTTCTTT. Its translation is CASSILTGARGTEAFF.

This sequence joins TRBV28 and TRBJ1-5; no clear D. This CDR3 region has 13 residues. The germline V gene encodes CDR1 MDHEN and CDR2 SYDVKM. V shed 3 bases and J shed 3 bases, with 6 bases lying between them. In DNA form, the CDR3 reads TGTGCCAGCAGTTTCAGTTACAATCAGCCCCAGCATTTT. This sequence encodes CASSFSYNQPQHF.

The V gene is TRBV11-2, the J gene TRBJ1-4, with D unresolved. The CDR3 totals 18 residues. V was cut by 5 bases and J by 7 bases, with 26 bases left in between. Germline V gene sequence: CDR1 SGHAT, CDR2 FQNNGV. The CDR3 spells CASSTYPPGRPPGEKLFF. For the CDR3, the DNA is TGTGCCAGCAGCACCTATCCCCCGGGTAGGCCGCCGGGTGAAAAACTGTTTTTT.

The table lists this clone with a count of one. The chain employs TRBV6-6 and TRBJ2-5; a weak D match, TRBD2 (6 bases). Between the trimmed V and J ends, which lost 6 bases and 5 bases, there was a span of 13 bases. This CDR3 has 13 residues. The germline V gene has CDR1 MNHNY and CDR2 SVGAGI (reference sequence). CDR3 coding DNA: TGTGCCAGCAGCGGGAGCGGATGGGAGACCCAGTACTTC. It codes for CASSGSGWETQYF.

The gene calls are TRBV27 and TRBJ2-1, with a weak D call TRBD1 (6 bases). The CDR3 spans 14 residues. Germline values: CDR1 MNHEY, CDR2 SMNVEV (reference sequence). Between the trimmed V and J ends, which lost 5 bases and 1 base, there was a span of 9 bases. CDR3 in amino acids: CASSEQGSYNEQFF. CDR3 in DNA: TGTGCCAGCAGTGAGCAGGGGTCCTACAATGAGCAGTTCTTC.

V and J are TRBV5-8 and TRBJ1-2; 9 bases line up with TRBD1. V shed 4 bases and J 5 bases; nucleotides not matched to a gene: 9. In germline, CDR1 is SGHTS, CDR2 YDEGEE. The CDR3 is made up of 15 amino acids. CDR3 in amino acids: CASSPEQGAGYGYTF. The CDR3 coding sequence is TGTGCCAGCAGCCCCGAACAGGGGGCGGGGTATGGCTACACCTTC.

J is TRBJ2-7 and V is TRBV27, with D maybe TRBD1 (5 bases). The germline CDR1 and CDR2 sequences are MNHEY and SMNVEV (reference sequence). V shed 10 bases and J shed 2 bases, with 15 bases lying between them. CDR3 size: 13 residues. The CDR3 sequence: CATGWGRTYEQYF. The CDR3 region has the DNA TGTGCCACTGGATGGGGCAGGACCTACGAGCAGTACTTC.

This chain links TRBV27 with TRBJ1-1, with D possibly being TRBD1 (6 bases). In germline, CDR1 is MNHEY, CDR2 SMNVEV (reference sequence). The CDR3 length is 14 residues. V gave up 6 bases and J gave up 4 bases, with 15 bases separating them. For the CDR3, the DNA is TGTGCCAGCAGCGGACGGATAGGGGGCACTGAAGCTTTCTTT. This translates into CASSGRIGGTEAFF.

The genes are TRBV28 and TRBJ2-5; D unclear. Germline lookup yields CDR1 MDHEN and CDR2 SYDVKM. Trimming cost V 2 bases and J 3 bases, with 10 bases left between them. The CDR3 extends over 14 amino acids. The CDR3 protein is CASSLVGVKETQYF. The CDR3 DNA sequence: TGTGCCAGCAGTTTAGTAGGTGTTAAAGAGACCCAGTACTTC. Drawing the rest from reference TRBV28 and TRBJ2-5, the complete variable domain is DVKVTQSSRYLVKRTGEKVFLECVQDMDHENMFWYRQDPGLGLRLIYFSYDVKMKEKGDIPEGYSVSREKKERFSLILESASTNQTSMYLCASSLVGVKETQYFGPGTRLLVL.

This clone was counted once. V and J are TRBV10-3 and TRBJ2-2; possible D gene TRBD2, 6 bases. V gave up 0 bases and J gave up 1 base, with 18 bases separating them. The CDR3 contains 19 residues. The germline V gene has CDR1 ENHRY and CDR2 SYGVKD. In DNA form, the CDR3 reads TGTGCCATCAGTGAGTCCCAGATCCGGGGGTGGAAGAACACCGGGGAGCTGTTTTTT. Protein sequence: CAISESQIRGWKNTGELFF.

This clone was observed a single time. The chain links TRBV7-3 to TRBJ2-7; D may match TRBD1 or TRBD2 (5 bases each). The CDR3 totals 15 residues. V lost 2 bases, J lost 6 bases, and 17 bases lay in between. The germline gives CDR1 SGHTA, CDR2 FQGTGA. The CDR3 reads CASSLGATGSREQYF. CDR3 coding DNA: TGTGCCAGCAGCTTAGGGGCTACGGGGTCCCGCGAGCAGTACTTC.

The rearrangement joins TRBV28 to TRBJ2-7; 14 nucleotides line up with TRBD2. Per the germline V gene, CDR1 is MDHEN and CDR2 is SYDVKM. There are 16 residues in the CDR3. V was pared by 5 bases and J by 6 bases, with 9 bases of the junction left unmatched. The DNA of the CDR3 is TGTGCCAGCAGTCCCCGACTAGCGGGAGGGCAGAGCGAGCAGTACTTC. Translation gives CASSPRLAGGQSEQYF.

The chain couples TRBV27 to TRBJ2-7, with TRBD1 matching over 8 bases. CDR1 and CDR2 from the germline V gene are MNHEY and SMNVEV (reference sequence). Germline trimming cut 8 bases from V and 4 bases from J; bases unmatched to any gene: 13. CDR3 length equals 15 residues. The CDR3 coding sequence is TGTGCCAGCGGAGTTCGGTTAAACAGGGGGTACGAGCAGTACTTC. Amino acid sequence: CASGVRLNRGYEQYF.

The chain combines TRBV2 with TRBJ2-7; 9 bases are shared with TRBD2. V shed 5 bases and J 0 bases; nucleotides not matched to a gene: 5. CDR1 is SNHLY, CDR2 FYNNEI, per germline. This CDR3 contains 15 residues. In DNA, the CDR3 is TGTGCCAGCAGTCGACTAGCGGCAAGCTCCTACGAGCAGTACTTC. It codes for CASSRLAASSYEQYF. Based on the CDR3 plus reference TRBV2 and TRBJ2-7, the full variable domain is EPEVTQTPSHQVTQMGQEVILRCVPISNHLYFYWYRQILGQKVEFLVSFYNNEISEKSEIFDDQFSVERPDGSNFTLKIRSTKLEDSAMYFCASSRLAASSYEQYFGPGTRLTVT.

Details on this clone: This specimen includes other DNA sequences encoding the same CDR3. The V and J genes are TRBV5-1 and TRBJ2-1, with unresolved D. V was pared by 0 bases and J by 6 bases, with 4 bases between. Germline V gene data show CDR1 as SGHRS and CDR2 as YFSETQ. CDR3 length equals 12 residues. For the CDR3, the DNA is TGCGCCAGCAGCTTGGAGCGCAATGAGCAGTTCTTC. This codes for CASSLERNEQFF.

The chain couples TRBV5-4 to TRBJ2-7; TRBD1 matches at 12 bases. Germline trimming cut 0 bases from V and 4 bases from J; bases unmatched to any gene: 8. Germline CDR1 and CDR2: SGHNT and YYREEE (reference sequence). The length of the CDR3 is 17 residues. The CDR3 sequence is CASSLGPAGQGAYEQYF. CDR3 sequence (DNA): TGTGCCAGCAGCTTGGGGCCCGCGGGACAGGGGGCTTACGAGCAGTACTTC.

CDR3 DNA sequence: TGTGCCAGCCCCGGGATATCCGGCTACGAGCAGTACTTC. Protein product: CASPGISGYEQYF. The chain uses TRBV6-1 and TRBJ2-7; TRBD2 is a possible D gene (5 bases). The V gene lost 8 bases and the J gene lost 3 bases, with 14 bases spanning the gap. This CDR3 has 13 residues. Germline CDR1 MNHNS, CDR2 SASEGT.

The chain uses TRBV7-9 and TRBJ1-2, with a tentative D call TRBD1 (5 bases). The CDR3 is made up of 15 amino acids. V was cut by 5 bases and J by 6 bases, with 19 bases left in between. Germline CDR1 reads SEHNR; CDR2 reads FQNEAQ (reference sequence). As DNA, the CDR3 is TGTGCCAGCAGCGCTGAGGGGTACCTCACGGATGGCTACACCTTC. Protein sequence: CASSAEGYLTDGYTF.